Listed here are 10 T cell receptor beta chains from one sample, sequenced in a study of cytomegalovirus exposure and HLA in healthy donors. Measured with immunoSEQ multiplex PCR; TCRdb has only the in-frame clones, and not every one. The sample shows 330,000 or so clones, more than 80% of them seen only once. The sample comprised PBMCs. The receptors here all came from a woman between 18 and 29 years old in good health and CMV-seronegative.

Only a few counts were recorded for this clone. This sequence joins TRBV6-6 and TRBJ1-1; D gene unclear. Germline CDR1 is MNHNY and CDR2 is SVGAGI (reference sequence). Trimming took 7 bases from V and 3 from J, leaving 18 bases between them. CDR3 size: 15 residues. The DNA of the CDR3 is TGTGCCAGCACCCTCGACGAGGGCGGCCACACTGAAGCTTTCTTT. Protein sequence: CASTLDEGGHTEAFF.

This clone was counted once. V is TRBV9 and J is TRBJ2-3; the match to TRBD2 covers 9 bases. The CDR3 is 15 residues long. Germline values: CDR1 SGDLS, CDR2 YYNGEE. J was trimmed by 4 bases and V by 4 bases; bases with no gene match: 7. The CDR3 DNA reads as TGTGCCAGCAGCCCCCTAGCGGGAATCTCAGATACGCAGTATTTT. Amino acid sequence: CASSPLAGISDTQYF.

The rearrangement links TRBV7-6 to TRBJ2-5; 9 positions agree with TRBD1. Losses at the gene ends were 5 bases for V and 5 bases for J; bases not matched to a gene: 6. This CDR3 has 14 amino acids. Germline CDR1 reads SGHVS; CDR2 reads FNYEAQ. Written as DNA, the CDR3 is TGTGCCAGCAGCCTGGACAGGGGCAGGGAGACCCAGTACTTC. It yields the protein CASSLDRGRETQYF. Drawing the rest from reference TRBV7-6 and TRBJ2-5, the complete variable domain is GAGVSQSPRYKVTKRGQDVALRCDPISGHVSLYWYRQALGQGPEFLTYFNYEAQQDKSGLPNDRFSAERPEGSISTLTIQRTEQRDSAMYRCASSLDRGRETQYFGPGTRLLVL.

CDR3 nucleotide sequence: TGTGCCAGCAGCTTCGGACTAGCTGGAGATGAGCAGTTCTTC. Encoded protein: CASSFGLAGDEQFF. The V gene is TRBV7-3, the J gene TRBJ2-1; 8 bases map to TRBD2. CDR1 is SGHTA and CDR2 is FQGTGA in the germline V gene. The V gene end was trimmed by 3 bases and the J gene end by 8 bases; junction bases not matched to a gene: 6. This CDR3 is 14 amino acids long.

This chain joins TRBV7-2 and TRBJ2-1; 9 nucleotides align to TRBD2. CDR1 is SGHTA and CDR2 is FQGNSA in the germline V gene. V shed 1 base, J shed 7 bases, and the junction held 5 bases outside the gene matches. The CDR3 covers 15 residues. CDR3: CASSLDGLAKNEQFF. CDR3 bases: TGTGCCAGCAGCTTAGACGGACTAGCGAAAAATGAGCAGTTCTTC.

In DNA form, the CDR3 reads TGTGCCAGCAGCTTATCGGGACTAGCGGGAGGGCCGGGGGAGACCCAGTACTTC. Its translation is CASSLSGLAGGPGETQYF. The chain recombines TRBV7-2 with TRBJ2-5; 16 bases are a match to TRBD2. CDR1 is SGHTA, CDR2 FQGNSA, per germline. CDR3 length: 18 residues. The junction had 8 bases not matched to a gene; V was cut back by 2 bases and J by 5 bases. The full variable domain, rest sourced from reference TRBV7-2 and TRBJ2-5, is GAGVSQSPSNKVTEKGKDVELRCDPISGHTALYWYRQSLGQGLEFLIYFQGNSAPDKSGLPSDRFSAERTGGSVSTLTIQRTQQEDSAVYLCASSLSGLAGGPGETQYFGPGTRLLVL.

This clone was seen only once. The V call is TRBV7-9, the J call TRBJ2-1, with 15 bases aligning to TRBD2. This CDR3 has 19 residues. Germline CDR1 SEHNR, CDR2 FQNEAQ (reference sequence). After removal of 5 bases from V and 4 bases from J, the junction contained 12 bases not matched to a gene. This CDR3 reads CASSPIGGTSGRRYNEQFF. CDR3 bases: TGTGCCAGCAGCCCTATTGGGGGGACTAGCGGGAGGCGGTACAATGAGCAGTTCTTC. Based on the CDR3 plus reference TRBV7-9 and TRBJ2-1, the full variable domain is DTGVSQNPRHKITKRGQNVTFRCDPISEHNRLYWYRQTLGQGPEFLTYFQNEAQLEKSRLLSDRFSAERPKGSFSTLEIQRTEQGDSAMYLCASSPIGGTSGRRYNEQFFGPGTRLTVL.

This clone was counted a single time. The rearrangement links TRBV6-6 to TRBJ2-7; D might be TRBD2 (6 bases). Germline V lookup: CDR1 MNHNY, CDR2 SVGAGI (reference sequence). V was clipped by 6 bases and J by 1 base, with 19 bases between them. The CDR3 runs 16 residues. The CDR3 DNA reads as TGTGCCAGCAGGGACTTTCGCGGGGAGATATCCTACGAGCAGTACTTC. It is translated as CASRDFRGEISYEQYF.

The J gene is TRBJ2-1, the V gene TRBV4-3, with TRBD2 matching over 10 bases. The CDR3 loop spans 16 amino acids. Germline assignment: CDR1 LGHNA and CDR2 YSLEER. J gave up 5 bases and V 3 bases, and 7 bases lay outside the gene matches. In nucleotides, the CDR3 is TGCGCCAGCAGCCACGCGGGACTAGCGCTAAACAATGAGCAGTTCTTC. This gives the protein CASSHAGLALNNEQFF.

The chain links TRBV6-6 to TRBJ1-5; 7 bases match TRBD1. The germline gives CDR1 MNHNY, CDR2 SVGAGI (reference sequence). The V gene end was trimmed by 6 bases and the J gene end by 4 bases; junction bases not matched to a gene: 9. The length of the CDR3 is 15 residues. The CDR3 here is CASSPEDRINQPQHF. The CDR3 DNA reads as TGTGCCAGCAGCCCCGAGGACAGGATTAATCAGCCCCAGCATTTT.